This paragraph reports one TCR beta chain. This CDR3 region has 12 residues. The V end lost 6 bases, the J end lost 2 bases, and 7 bases lay between the germline ends. In germline, CDR1 is MNHEY, CDR2 SVGAGI. This record comes from a study of blood T cell repertoires in COVID-19. Study context: Samples representing acute and convalescent COVID-19 were sourced from the United States, Italy and Spain. T cells, B-cell-depleted T cells, or PBMCs provided the cDNA or gDNA that served as material.

Per the original methods: From reference gene primer amplification, estimates of nucleated cell counts were derived. This table comes from immunoSEQ multiplex PCR, and its TCRdb copy is limited to in-frame clones, with some not included. V and J calls and clone size follow that table, whereas D and trimming were derived from the DNA. Here the sample spans fewer than 250,000 clones, about 80% being singletons. Sequenced material: peripheral blood. The chain employs TRBV6-5 and TRBJ1-2; tentative D call: TRBD1 (6 bases). The origin of this receptor is a man in his sixties with acute or convalescent COVID-19. The CDR3 loop is CASRGQNYGYTF. The CDR3, as DNA: TGTGCCAGCAGAGGACAGAACTATGGCTACACCTTC.